Following are 17 T cell receptor beta chains from one sample sequenced in a study of tumor-infiltrating lymphocytes in primary liver carcinoma. The template, about 550 ng total RNA, yielded TCR beta cDNA made with a constant-region primer. Slightly modified ARM-PCR, run as three nested multiplex PCR rounds, produced the TCR beta libraries. It was with TRBV1-TRBV30 forward primers and a C-beta reverse primer that the first two PCR rounds were run, at roughly 10 cycles each. One entry per CDR3 protein, called by TCRdb with MiXCR from the multiplex PCR reads. The repertoire holds approximately 40,000 distinct CDR3 sequences, with approximately 70% as singletons. For each extraction, RNA and DNA were obtained together from around 20-30 mg of unsorted bulk tissue. Sequencing was carried out using liver tumor tissue from sampling region 2. As for subset: tumor region T2, inferior pole. The receptors originated from a man in his forties with primary liver carcinoma and hepatitis B virus infection.

The J gene is TRBJ1-3, the V gene TRBV6-5; D is unresolved. The CDR3 runs to 14 residues. V lost 6 bases and J lost 0, with 9 bases in between. Germline-derived CDR1 and CDR2 are MNHEY and SVGAGI. CDR3 amino acids: CASRSKASGNTIYF. The CDR3 nucleotides read TGTGCCAGCAGGTCCAAAGCCTCTGGAAACACCATATATTTT.

The chain joins TRBV11-2 to TRBJ2-2; 7 nucleotides match TRBD2. CDR3 length: 16 amino acids. Germline trimming cut 10 bases from V and 0 bases from J; bases unmatched to any gene: 11. CDR1 SGHAT and CDR2 FQNNGV come from the germline V gene. The CDR3 nucleotides read TGTGCCATCACCTCTTCTAGCGGCGCGAACACCGGGGAGCTGTTTTTT. It specifies CAITSSSGANTGELFF.

Regarding this clonotype: One junction end does not reproduce the germline sequence, and a read error may be involved. The chain recombines TRBV6-1 with TRBJ1-2; D remains unclear. The CDR3 spans 12 residues. Germline CDR1 reads MNHNS; CDR2 reads SASEGT. The CDR3 sequence is CASSVPLYDYTF. DNA for the CDR3: TGTGCTAGCAGTGTCCCCCTATATGACTACACCTTC.

To note about this clonotype: Its ends do not fully match the called genes, so a read error is possible. V is TRBV6-5 and J is TRBJ2-3, with TRBD2 matching 7 bases. This CDR3 has 19 amino acids. CDR1 and CDR2 from the germline V gene are MNHEY and SVGAGI. The CDR3: CASGPRTSGRARFSDTQYF. The CDR3 region has the DNA TGTGCCAGCGGCCCTCGGACTAGTGGGAGGGCCAGATTTTCGGATACCCAGTATTTT.

Worth noting for this clonotype: The junction and the germline gene differ at one end; a read error may be behind it. The chain is built from TRBV5-4 and TRBJ2-5, with TRBD2 identical over 8 bases. Per germline, CDR1 SGHNT and CDR2 YYREEE (reference sequence). This CDR3 is built from 15 residues. The CDR3 protein is CTSSMPGGRKETQCF. The CDR3, as DNA: TGTACCAGCAGCATGCCGGGGGGGAGGAAAGAGACCCAGTGCTTC.

Of note for this clonotype: A read error may explain this, as a much larger clone is one base away. The gene calls are TRBV5-1 and TRBJ1-1, with D perhaps matching TRBD1 (5 bases). Germline CDR1 reads SGHRS; CDR2 reads YFSETQ. The ends were cut back, 4 bases at V and 2 bases at J, with 18 bases in the middle. The CDR3 runs to 16 residues. The CDR3 DNA follows: TGCGCCAGCAGCCCGGCCGGGACGGCAATAAACACTGAAGCTTTCTTT. It is translated as CASSPAGTAINTEAFF.

The CDR3 sequence is CASSPRSNGLSYEQYF. CDR3 in DNA: TGTGCCAGCAGCCCAAGGAGTAACGGGCTTTCCTACGAGCAGTACTTC. The V gene is TRBV28, the J gene TRBJ2-7, with D unclear. Trimming removed 6 bases at V and 1 base at J, with 19 bases between. This CDR3 has 16 amino acids. The germline V gene has CDR1 MDHEN and CDR2 SYDVKM.

As for this clonotype: A junction end diverges from the germline sequence, so it may reflect a read error. The rearrangement joins TRBV28 to TRBJ1-6; maybe TRBD1 (5 bases). Germline CDR1 MDHEN, CDR2 SYDVKM. The CDR3 contains 13 residues. CDR3 region: CASISRVDSPLHF. Here the CDR3 DNA reads TGTGCCAGCATTAGCAGGGTGGACTCACCCCTCCACTTC.

Comments on this clonotype: One end of the junction does not line up with germline, which may come from a read error. The chain links TRBV28 to TRBJ1-4, with 7 bases that match TRBD1. The germline V gene encodes CDR1 MDHEN and CDR2 SYDVKM. The CDR3 is 13 amino acids. For the CDR3, the DNA is TGTGCCAGCACTCTTCCGGGACAGCCAAAACTATTTTTT. It specifies CASTLPGQPKLFF. The whole variable domain, filled in from reference TRBV28 and TRBJ1-4, reads DVKVTQSSRYLVKRTGEKVFLECVQDMDHENMFWYRQDPGLGLRLIYFSYDVKMKEKGDIPEGYSVSREKKERFSLILESASTNQTSMYLCASTLPGQPKLFFGSGTQLSVL.

Points on this clonotype: Sequence at one end of the junction differs from germline and may be a read error. The chain has TRBV4-3 and TRBJ1-4, with a possible D match to TRBD1 (5 bases). This CDR3 region has 16 residues. Germline-derived CDR1 and CDR2 are LGHNA and YSLEER. The CDR3 coding sequence is TGCGCCAGCGACCAAGATCTTAGGGGACGAAATGAAAAGCTGTTTTTT. It specifies CASDQDLRGRNEKLFF.

To note about this clonotype: Its ends do not fully match the called genes, so a read error is possible. The V and J genes are TRBV10-3 and TRBJ1-1, with D possibly matching TRBD1 (5 bases). Per germline, CDR1 ENHRY and CDR2 SYGVKD. The CDR3 contains 15 residues. The CDR3 sequence is CAISTGGEENTEAFF. Written as DNA, the CDR3 is TGTGCCATTTCCACCGGGGGAGAAGAGAACACTGAGGCTTTCTTT.

This clonotype was counted once. This rearrangement joins TRBV11-2 to TRBJ2-1, with D perhaps matching TRBD2 (6 bases). Germline assignment: CDR1 SGHAT and CDR2 FQNNGV. This CDR3 is built from 15 residues. Trimming took off 5 bases at V and 1 base at J, with 12 bases between the two ends. The CDR3 spells CASSTGTSSYNEQFF. In DNA form, the CDR3 reads TGTGCCAGCAGCACCGGGACTTCATCCTACAATGAGCAGTTCTTC.

V usage is TRBV6-6 and J usage is TRBJ2-3; perhaps TRBD2 as D (5 bases). Germline lookup yields CDR1 MNHNY and CDR2 SVGAGI (reference sequence). CDR3 length: 12 amino acids. Deletions cut 8 bases from V and 11 bases from J, with 17 bases between. The CDR3 reads CASGPDSILQYF. In DNA, the CDR3 is TGTGCCAGCGGCCCGGACTCCATTCTGCAGTATTTT.

Concerning this clonotype itself: The junction shows a germline mismatch at one end, possibly a read error. The chain is built from TRBV12-3 or TRBV12-4 and TRBJ2-1; D not resolved. There are 12 residues in the CDR3. CDR3: CASTLGINEQFF. CDR3 bases: TGTGCTAGCACCCTAGGGATCAATGAGCAGTTCTTC.

A remark on this clonotype: An end of the junction differs from the germline gene, which may be a read error. The CDR3 coding sequence is TGCAGCGACCAGGGGGCGTATTCCAAGACCCAGTATTTC. Protein: CSDQGAYSKTQYF. This chain links TRBV29-1 with TRBJ2-5, with TRBD1 identical over 8 bases. Germline CDR1 is SQVTM and CDR2 is ANQGSEA. This CDR3 region has 13 residues.

The rearrangement joins TRBV18 to TRBJ2-1; unclear D gene. V was clipped by 3 bases and J by 12 bases, with 12 bases between them. Germline CDR1 KGHSH, CDR2 LQKENI. This CDR3 has 12 residues. CDR3 region: CASSPNPLGQFF. The CDR3 nucleotides are TGTGCCAGCTCACCGAACCCCTTGGGGCAGTTCTTC. The complete variable domain, with remaining parts taken from reference TRBV18 and TRBJ2-1, reads NAGVMQNPRHLVRRRGQEARLRCSPMKGHSHVYWYRQLPEEGLKFMVYLQKENIIDESGMPKERFSAEFPKEGPSILRIQQVVRGDSAAYFCASSPNPLGQFFGPGTRLTVL.

In the case of this clonotype: A much bigger clone sits one base away, suggesting this may be a read error. V and J are TRBV28 and TRBJ2-5; 7 bases map to TRBD2. Germline lookup yields CDR1 MDHEN and CDR2 SYDVKM. Trimming at V came to 3 bases and at J to 5 bases, leaving 9 bases not matched to a gene. The CDR3 contains 15 residues. The CDR3 DNA sequence: TGTGCCAGCAGTTTTCTAGTGGGAGGGGTGGAGACCCAGTACTTC. Protein sequence: CASSFLVGGVETQYF.